This T cell receptor beta chain was profiled in a study of blood T cell repertoires in COVID-19. Across the whole study: Spain, Italy and the United States supplied samples that represented acute and convalescent COVID-19.

Seattle patients were enrolled during active infection and followed longitudinally. Profiled with immunoSEQ multiplex PCR; TCRdb holds only in-frame clones, not every one. The data hold some 450,000 clones, with roughly 90% observed a single time. The CDR3 loop spans 14 amino acids. CDR1 and CDR2 from the germline V gene are MNHEY and SVGAGI. The germline V and J ends were trimmed by 4 bases and 2 bases, with 12 bases remaining between them. The sequence was collected from a man aged 18 to 30 with COVID-19, enrolled during active disease. The chain couples TRBV6-5 to TRBJ2-7; the D gene is possibly TRBD1 (6 bases). The sequenced sample was peripheral blood. The CDR3 is CASSSQTGTYEQYF. CDR3 nucleotides: TGTGCCAGCAGTTCCCAGACAGGAACCTACGAGCAGTACTTC.